A selection of T cell receptor beta chains follows, all from one sample in a study of cytomegalovirus exposure and HLA in healthy donors. Clones were read by immunoSEQ multiplex PCR, and TCRdb kept only the in-frame ones, dropping some. The sample comprises over 150,000 clones, roughly 77% of which are singletons, and around 2.5% rests with the top ten. The sequenced material came from PBMCs. Source of these receptors: a woman between 40 and 55 years old in good health and CMV-seropositive. The CDR3 runs from the conserved cysteine through the conserved F or W. The order of the fields is CDR3 protein, V gene, CDR3 length, D gene. A D gene is named only where the DNA matches it firmly.

CASSPEGAPGNTIYF,TRBV18,15,TRBD1
CASSPRQGSNEKLFF,TRBV18,15,TRBD1
CASSAGTGVEHTEAFF,TRBV6-6,16,TRBD1
CASSPQTGNTEAFF,TRBV18,14,.
CASSSRTITDTQYF,TRBV5-1,14,.
CASSSAGFYGYTF,TRBV6-5,13,.
CAWSRTGGFNYGYTF,TRBV30,15,TRBD1
CASSPRPLGIQYF,TRBV7-2,13,.
CASSGDSGSSPLHF,TRBV2,14,TRBD1
CATNRGGSTDTQYF,TRBV15,14,TRBD2
CASSLDGTGYEQYF,TRBV11-3,14,TRBD1
CASSRRQGTYEQYF,TRBV7-2,14,TRBD1
CASSQDLSGYGYTF,TRBV4-3,14,.
CASSLGLAGGSDTQYF,TRBV7-2,16,TRBD2
CASSLSSGTGNTIYF,TRBV7-2,15,.
CASSGGTEAFF,TRBV10-1,11,.
CASRGARGRAPDTQYF,TRBV11-3,16,TRBD2
CASSPRGDFSNQPQHF,TRBV28,16,TRBD1
CASSLDSNEQFF,TRBV7-2,12,.
CAISERSGGLADTQYF,TRBV10-3,16,TRBD2
CASSTIREPGNEAFF,TRBV19,15,.
CASSIVQGDYEQYF,TRBV19,14,.
CASSRYSGQDQPQHF,TRBV18,15,.
CASSHRDTDSGNTIYF,TRBV4-1,16,.
CASSTGLAGGGSEQYF,TRBV13,16,TRBD2
CAWTDRGIQYF,TRBV30,11,TRBD1
CASSTTGRMNTEAFF,TRBV6-6,15,TRBD1
CASSYSGGGAGETQYF,TRBV6-6,16,TRBD2